This TCR beta chain was obtained from a study of blood T cell repertoires in COVID-19. Whole-study context: PBMCs, B-cell-depleted T cells, or T cells provided the cDNA or gDNA that made up the material.

This CDR3 region has 15 residues. The ends were cut back, 4 bases at V and 8 bases at J, with 20 bases in the middle. The germline V gene encodes CDR1 SEHNR and CDR2 FQNEAQ (reference sequence). Using immunoSEQ multiplex PCR, the repertoire was profiled, and TCRdb retains in-frame clones only, with some absent. The sample shows around 370,000 clones, 87% of them seen only once. The receptor's source is a woman in her fifties or sixties with COVID-19, enrolled during active disease. Sample: peripheral blood. This sequence joins TRBV7-9 and TRBJ1-2; D is undetermined. CDR3 sequence (DNA): TGTGCCAGCAGCTCCCAGGATTGGAACGCGGGAGGCTACACCTTC. It yields the protein CASSSQDWNAGGYTF.